This T cell receptor beta chain was obtained from a study of T cell responses to AZD1222 COVID-19 vaccine. Across the whole study: Recipients boosted at about 4 weeks or about 12 weeks are pooled.

As concerns this clone: Its antigen is unidentified.

The method was immunoSEQ multiplex PCR; TCRdb's version includes in-frame clones alone and lacks a portion of them. This table has about 120,000 clones, around 91% appearing once. In germline, CDR1 is MGHDK, CDR2 SYGVNS. The CDR3 is made up of 13 amino acids. Trimming took 5 bases from V and 5 from J, leaving 12 bases between them. Study findings and constraints: The study found vaccine-associated CD4 TCRs spanning spike, dominant at 160-218 and 743-854. The breadth and depth of Spike-specific TCRs increased once two AZD1222 doses had been given.

This specimen consisted of peripheral blood, obtained on day 0 of AZD1222 vaccination. The clonotype comes from an adult in good health. The chain links TRBV25-1 to TRBJ1-2, with D possibly being TRBD1 (6 bases). CDR3 DNA sequence: TGTGCCAGCAGTCTACTGACAGGATATGGCTACACCTTC. Its protein product is CASSLLTGYGYTF.